What follows are 15 T cell receptor beta chains derived from one specimen sequenced in a study of T cell responses to AZD1222 COVID-19 vaccine. Profiled with immunoSEQ multiplex PCR; TCRdb holds only in-frame clones, not every one. The data show over 120,000 clones, under 95% seen once. The input for sequencing was peripheral blood, taken on day 0 of AZD1222 vaccination. All receptors come from an adult in good health.

The DNA for the CDR3 is TGTGCCATCAGTGTGGACGACTTATACAATGAGCAGTTCTTC. Its protein is CAISVDDLYNEQFF. The gene calls are TRBV10-3 and TRBJ2-1; D is unclear. This CDR3 has 14 amino acids. V was clipped by 4 bases and J by 4 bases, with 11 bases between them. CDR1 ENHRY and CDR2 SYGVKD come from the germline V gene.

The rearrangement joins TRBV27 to TRBJ1-1; 7 positions match TRBD1. V trimming: 2 bases; J trimming: 6 bases; junction bases outside the gene matches: 6. The CDR3 spans 14 residues. Germline V gene sequence: CDR1 MNHEY, CDR2 SMNVEV (reference sequence). The CDR3 bases are TGTGCCAGCAGTTTAGGAACAGGGGTCCCTGAAGCTTTCTTT. Its translation: CASSLGTGVPEAFF.

The genes are TRBV7-2 and TRBJ2-2; 7 positions agree with TRBD1. This CDR3 has 15 amino acids. In germline, CDR1 is SGHTA, CDR2 FQGNSA. With V trimmed by 7 bases and J by 6 bases, 11 bases remained unmatched. The CDR3 DNA is TGTGCCAGCAAGGGGGACAGAGATTCTTCCGGGGAGCTGTTTTTT. It codes for CASKGDRDSSGELFF.

The chain has TRBV29-1 and TRBJ1-4, with a possible D match to TRBD1 (6 bases). This CDR3 comprises 13 residues. CDR1 is SQVTM and CDR2 is ANQGSEA in the germline V gene. With 6 bases removed from V and 6 bases from J, the gap between germline ends came to 14 bases. The CDR3 DNA reads TGCAGCGTACGCGGAGGGGGTTATGAAAAACTGTTTTTT. Translated: CSVRGGGYEKLFF.

The genes are TRBV6-5 and TRBJ1-4; D call uncertain. The CDR3 runs to 11 residues. V lost 10 bases and J 12 bases, leaving 15 bases between the germline ends. Germline V gives CDR1 MNHEY, CDR2 SVGAGI. The CDR3 DNA sequence: TGTGCCACAACAGCTCTGAGGGAACTGTTTTTT. Protein product: CATTALRELFF.

This chain uses TRBV7-3 with TRBJ2-3, with 8 bases fitting TRBD1. The CDR3 is made up of 15 amino acids. Germline values: CDR1 SGHTA, CDR2 FQGTGA. Trimming removed 1 base from V and 5 bases from J; junction bases left unmatched: 5. CDR3 DNA sequence: TGTGCCAGCAGCTTAATGCAGGGGGCAAGAGATACGCAGTATTTT. As protein: CASSLMQGARDTQYF.

The chain carries TRBV7-2 and TRBJ1-2; D not resolved. The CDR3 is 14 amino acids. Germline CDR1 and CDR2: SGHTA and FQGNSA. Trimming pared 1 base from V and 8 bases from J, leaving 14 bases between. The CDR3 region is CASSLGSIPGGYTF. In DNA, the CDR3 is TGTGCCAGCAGCTTAGGTAGCATTCCCGGGGGCTACACCTTC.

The chain links TRBV7-9 to TRBJ1-2; D is perhaps TRBD1 (5 bases). From germline, CDR1 is SEHNR and CDR2 FQNEAQ (reference sequence). Trimming took off 6 bases at V and 1 base at J, with 18 bases between the two ends. CDR3 length: 16 amino acids. CDR3 nucleotide sequence: TGTGCCAGCAGACGTATCCGGGACGGACTTAACTATGGCTACACCTTC. It translates to CASRRIRDGLNYGYTF.

V is TRBV23-1 and J is TRBJ1-2, with a possible D match to TRBD1 (6 bases). TRBV23-1 is flagged as an ORF with uncertain function. The CDR3 length is 16 residues. The V end lost 0 bases, the J end lost 4 bases, and 15 bases lay between the germline ends. CDR3 region: CASSQSGRTALYGYTF. As DNA, the CDR3 is TGCGCCAGCAGTCAATCAGGGAGGACAGCGCTCTATGGCTACACCTTC.

The chain recombines TRBV9 with TRBJ2-5; possibly TRBD1 or TRBD2 for D (5 bases each). Between the trimmed V and J ends, which lost 4 bases and 5 bases, there was a span of 21 bases. This CDR3 contains 16 residues. Germline CDR1 and CDR2: SGDLS and YYNGEE. The CDR3 nucleotides read TGTGCCAGCAGCCCCGGACGGCGGCCGTGGGGGGAGACCCAGTACTTC. It translates to CASSPGRRPWGETQYF.

The chain links TRBV7-6 to TRBJ2-7; D gene ambiguous. Germline CDR1 is SGHVS and CDR2 is FNYEAQ. The CDR3 contains 14 residues. The V end lost 0 bases, the J end lost 3 bases, and 9 bases lay between the germline ends. This chain's CDR3 is CASSLAVSGYEQYF. The CDR3 DNA reads as TGTGCCAGCAGCTTAGCCGTATCAGGCTACGAGCAGTACTTC.

This clone has a handful of counts. The chain recombines TRBV19 with TRBJ1-1; D is undetermined. Germline V gene data show CDR1 as LNHDA and CDR2 as SQIVND (reference sequence). The CDR3 contains 12 residues. The germline V and J ends were trimmed by 5 bases and 4 bases, with 8 bases remaining between them. CDR3 nucleotide sequence: TGTGCCAGTAGTGAAGGACTCACTGAAGCTTTCTTT. Translating gives CASSEGLTEAFF.

The chain employs TRBV5-1 and TRBJ2-6; D is ambiguous. The CDR3 is made up of 14 amino acids. Germline assignment: CDR1 SGHRS and CDR2 YFSETQ. V was shortened by 5 bases and J by 0 bases, with 6 bases between the two germline ends. The CDR3 region has the DNA TGCGCCAGCAGATCCGGCTCTGGGGCCAACGTCCTGACTTTC. Translated, it gives CASRSGSGANVLTF.

The gene calls are TRBV6-5 and TRBJ1-2; 9 bases fit TRBD1. Germline assignment: CDR1 MNHEY and CDR2 SVGAGI. This CDR3 is built from 16 residues. V lost 4 bases, J lost 4 bases, and 10 bases stayed unmatched. This chain's CDR3 is CASSSLPGQGGYGYTF. Here the CDR3 DNA reads TGTGCCAGCAGTTCTCTTCCGGGACAGGGCGGCTATGGCTACACCTTC.

The chain recombines TRBV7-2 with TRBJ1-1; TRBD1 is a possible D gene (5 bases). The germline V gene encodes CDR1 SGHTA and CDR2 FQGNSA. The CDR3 runs 13 residues. The V end lost 6 bases, the J end lost 1 base, and 9 bases lay between the germline ends. The CDR3 region is CASRPRENTEAFF. The CDR3, as DNA: TGTGCCAGCAGGCCCAGGGAGAACACTGAAGCTTTCTTT.